These 20 T cell receptor beta chains came from one sample sequenced in a study of T cell repertoires in cytomegalovirus infection. TCRdb reprocessed the reads with MiXCR, giving one entry per CDR3 protein. Counted here are 40,000 to 55,000 distinct CDR3 sequences, about a fifth occurring once; the ten biggest clones make up 85% to 90%. The antigens for these receptors are not known. The material sequenced was CD8+ T cells from cultured PBMCs, taken from culture after CMV antigen stimulation. All receptors derive from a human donor in good health (CMV status not recorded). Some clones in this sample may be carry-over from other donors' samples.

The sample holds a few counts of this clonotype. For the CDR3, the DNA is TGCAGCGTCCGGGACTCCCACAGCTCTGGGGCCAACGTCCTGACTTTC. It codes for CSVRDSHSSGANVLTF. This chain connects TRBV29-1 to TRBJ2-6, with D possibly TRBD2 on 6 matching bases. Trimming pared 6 bases from V and 0 bases from J, leaving 15 bases between. Germline assignment: CDR1 SQVTM and CDR2 ANQGSEA. There are 16 residues in the CDR3.

The J gene is TRBJ2-7, the V gene TRBV7-6, with 8 nucleotides matching TRBD1. CDR1 is SGHVS and CDR2 is FNYEAQ in the germline V gene. The CDR3 loop spans 16 amino acids. Losses at the gene ends were 3 bases for V and 0 bases for J; bases not matched to a gene: 7. The CDR3 DNA reads TGTGCCAGCAGCTTGTCAAGGACAGGGCGCTCCTACGAGCAGTACTTC. Its translation: CASSLSRTGRSYEQYF. The full variable domain, in which reference TRBV7-6 and TRBJ2-7 provide the parts outside the CDR3, is GAGVSQSPRYKVTKRGQDVALRCDPISGHVSLYWYRQALGQGPEFLTYFNYEAQQDKSGLPNDRFSAERPEGSISTLTIQRTEQRDSAMYRCASSLSRTGRSYEQYFGPGTRLTVT.

The J gene is TRBJ2-1, the V gene TRBV15, with TRBD2 as a possible D gene (7 bases). CDR3 length equals 16 residues. V lost 5 bases and J 2 bases, leaving 16 bases between the germline ends. The germline V gene encodes CDR1 LNHNV and CDR2 YYDKDF (reference sequence). DNA of the CDR3: TGTGCCACCAGCGGAAGAAGAGGGGGGGCCTACAATGAGCAGTTCTTC. It is translated as CATSGRRGGAYNEQFF.

CDR3 DNA sequence: TGTGCCAGCAGCTTACGCCCGCGGGGGGAGGACACCGGGGAGCTGTTTTTT. The encoded protein is CASSLRPRGEDTGELFF. This chain uses TRBV7-2 with TRBJ2-2, with 8 bases identical to TRBD2. The CDR3 has 17 amino acids. The ends lost 2 bases at V and 3 bases at J; junction bases unmatched: 8. The V gene's germline CDR1 is SGHTA and CDR2 FQGNSA. Looking up the rest from reference TRBV7-2 and TRBJ2-2 gives the full variable domain: GAGVSQSPSNKVTEKGKDVELRCDPISGHTALYWYRQSLGQGLEFLIYFQGNSAPDKSGLPSDRFSAERTGGSVSTLTIQRTQQEDSAVYLCASSLRPRGEDTGELFFGEGSRLTVL.

This clonotype was picked up a small number of times. The chain has TRBV14 and TRBJ2-7, with 9 bases lining up with TRBD1. The CDR3 length is 14 residues. The J segment lost 2 bases and the V segment lost 3 bases, leaving 2 bases of the junction unmatched. CDR1 and CDR2 (germline): SGHDN, FVKESK. Here the CDR3 DNA reads TGTGCCAGCAGCCAGTGGACAGGGGCCTACGAGCAGTACTTC. Its translation is CASSQWTGAYEQYF.

CDR3 protein: CASSAHEGGNTIYF. CDR3 sequence (DNA): TGCGCCAGCAGTGCCCATGAGGGTGGGAACACCATATATTTT. V usage is TRBV10-2 and J usage is TRBJ1-3; D unresolved. The CDR3 runs 14 residues. Germline V gene sequence: CDR1 WSHSY, CDR2 SAAADI. The V gene lost 4 bases and the J gene lost 7 bases, with 14 bases spanning the gap.

This clonotype was recorded a few times. The chain recombines TRBV2 with TRBJ2-5; TRBD2 matches at 9 bases. V trimming: 1 base; J trimming: 4 bases; junction bases outside the gene matches: 13. CDR3 size: 18 residues. Germline values: CDR1 SNHLY, CDR2 FYNNEI. The CDR3 region is CASSEGGAGGTLGETQYF. For the CDR3, the DNA is TGTGCCAGCAGTGAAGGGGGAGCGGGAGGCACCTTAGGAGAGACCCAGTACTTC.

The chain combines TRBV28 with TRBJ2-1, with 16 bases fitting TRBD2. The CDR3 totals 19 residues. Per the germline V gene, CDR1 is MDHEN and CDR2 is SYDVKM. Losses at the gene ends were 6 bases for V and 8 bases for J; bases not matched to a gene: 16. The CDR3 DNA follows: TGTGCCAGCAGCCCAACCCCGGGACTAGCGGGAGGGCGTAAAGATGAGCAGTTCTTC. Encoded protein: CASSPTPGLAGGRKDEQFF.

This clonotype was counted many times. This chain connects TRBV4-3 to TRBJ2-4; no clear D. Germline assignment: CDR1 LGHNA and CDR2 YSLEER. V gave up 0 bases and J gave up 7 bases, with 13 bases separating them. The CDR3 loop spans 15 amino acids. DNA of the CDR3: TGCGCCAGCAGCCAAGATCCCAGCGCAATTAACATTCAGTACTTC. This translates into CASSQDPSAINIQYF.

A word on this clonotype: A much bigger clone sits one base away, suggesting this may be a read error. The rearrangement links TRBV28 to TRBJ2-7; possibly TRBD1 for D (6 bases). Germline loops: CDR1 MDHEN, CDR2 SYDVKM. This CDR3 has 13 amino acids. The DNA of the CDR3 is TGTGCGACAAGCAAGGGACAACCCTACGAGCAGTACTTC. Protein: CATSKGQPYEQYF.

This clonotype was seen a few times. The rearrangement links TRBV7-8 to TRBJ1-5; tentatively, D is TRBD1 (5 bases). The CDR3 consists of 15 residues. Germline assignment: CDR1 SGHVS and CDR2 FQNEAQ. Trimming stripped 1 base from V and 1 base from J, with 8 bases between. In DNA, the CDR3 is TGTGCCAGCAGCTTAGTGGGGCGAAGCAATCAGCCCCAGCATTTT. It translates to CASSLVGRSNQPQHF. The full variable domain, completed using reference TRBV7-8 and TRBJ1-5, is GAGVSQSPRYKVAKRGQDVALRCDPISGHVSLFWYQQALGQGPEFLTYFQNEAQLDKSGLPSDRFFAERPEGSVSTLKIQRTQQEDSAVYLCASSLVGRSNQPQHFGDGTRLSIL.

The chain employs TRBV19 and TRBJ2-1; 7 bases map to TRBD2. CDR3 size: 15 residues. Germline-derived CDR1 and CDR2 are LNHDA and SQIVND (reference sequence). Trimming took 10 bases from V and 2 from J; bases not matched to a gene: 11. For the CDR3, the DNA is TGTGCCACCAAAGCGGGGACCATCCCCTACAATGAGCAGTTCTTC. Residues: CATKAGTIPYNEQFF.

The chain is built from TRBV9 and TRBJ2-7; D may be TRBD2 (6 bases). The CDR3 runs to 15 residues. V was cut by 0 bases and J by 3 bases, with 13 bases left in between. CDR1 and CDR2 (germline): SGDLS, YYNGEE. This CDR3 reads CASSVAGEQHYEQYF. The CDR3 DNA is TGTGCCAGCAGCGTAGCGGGAGAGCAACACTACGAGCAGTACTTC.

In its sample, this clonotype was seen a few times. The V gene is TRBV5-4, the J gene TRBJ1-2, with 7 bases identical to TRBD1. The CDR3 has 14 residues. With V trimmed by 2 bases and J by 2 bases, 3 bases remained unmatched. Germline V gene lookup returns CDR1 SGHNT and CDR2 YYREEE (reference sequence). The CDR3 coding sequence is TGTGCCAGCAGCTTAAAGGGGGCAAACTATGGCTACACCTTC. It specifies CASSLKGANYGYTF.

This clonotype was detected a few times. The chain joins TRBV5-6 to TRBJ1-1; unclear D gene. Per germline, CDR1 SGHDT and CDR2 YYEEEE. CDR3 length: 13 residues. Trimming pared 3 bases from V and 8 bases from J, leaving 14 bases between. CDR3 region: CASSSGGKMEAFF. The CDR3 DNA is TGTGCCAGCAGCTCCGGTGGGAAGATGGAAGCTTTCTTT.

The sample holds a few counts of this clonotype. The genes are TRBV5-1 and TRBJ1-1, with D unresolved. V gave up 7 bases and J gave up 0 bases, with 4 bases separating them. The CDR3 covers 11 residues. Germline values: CDR1 SGHRS, CDR2 YFSETQ. The CDR3 region has the DNA TGCGCCAGCCAGCTGAACACTGAAGCTTTCTTT. It is translated as CASQLNTEAFF.

This rearrangement joins TRBV14 to TRBJ1-2; a possible D gene is TRBD1 (5 bases). Trimming removed 5 bases from V and 4 bases from J, with 11 bases in between. Germline V CDR1 and CDR2: SGHDN, FVKESK. The CDR3 contains 13 residues. The chain's CDR3 is CASSVTGRYGYTF. CDR3 coding DNA: TGTGCCAGCAGCGTAACGGGGCGCTATGGCTACACCTTC. Complete variable domain (other parts from reference TRBV14 and TRBJ1-2): EAGVTQFPSHSVIEKGQTVTLRCDPISGHDNLYWYRRVMGKEIKFLLHFVKESKQDESGMPNNRFLAERTGGTYSTLKVQPAELEDSGVYFCASSVTGRYGYTFGSGTRLTVV.

This clonotype has a count of ten or more. J is TRBJ2-3 and V is TRBV7-6; no firm D call. The germline CDR1 and CDR2 sequences are SGHVS and FNYEAQ. This CDR3 is 12 amino acids long. V lost 5 bases and J 6 bases, leaving 9 bases between the germline ends. CDR3 residues: CASSPQEDTQYF. CDR3 nucleotide sequence: TGTGCCAGCAGCCCCCAGGAGGATACGCAGTATTTT.

The chain uses TRBV10-3 and TRBJ2-7; the D gene could be TRBD1 or TRBD2 (6 bases each). Germline CDR1 reads ENHRY; CDR2 reads SYGVKD. There are 15 residues in the CDR3. Trimming removed 9 bases at V and 2 bases at J, with 20 bases between. The CDR3 region is CAISWGAESTYEQYF. CDR3 in DNA: TGTGCCATAAGTTGGGGGGCAGAAAGTACCTACGAGCAGTACTTC.

This clonotype has just a few counts. The rearrangement joins TRBV29-1 to TRBJ2-3; 8 bases match TRBD2. V was clipped by 0 bases and J by 1 base; unmatched bases: 9. The CDR3 loop spans 17 amino acids. CDR1 is SQVTM and CDR2 is ANQGSEA in the germline V gene. CDR3 nucleotide sequence: TGCAGCGTTGAAGATATGGGACTAGGTGTGGGCACAGATACGCAGTATTTT. Translated: CSVEDMGLGVGTDTQYF.